Listed here are 26 T cell receptor beta chains from one sample, sequenced in a study of T cells in Graves' hyperthyroidism and ophthalmopathy. The investigators amplified TCR beta CDR3 regions from RNA transcripts. A first-round RT-PCR of the TCR CDR3 used the HTBI primer set. TCRdb processed the multiplex PCR reads anew with MiXCR; each CDR3 protein has one entry. Of around 450,000 distinct CDR3 sequences in the sample, 15% to 18% were seen once. The sequenced material came from blood. Receptors were obtained from a woman younger than 35 with Graves' hyperthyroidism.

This chain connects TRBV7-8 to TRBJ1-6, with unresolved D. The CDR3 contains 15 residues. The germline CDR1 and CDR2 sequences are SGHVS and FQNEAQ. V was clipped by 1 base and J by 8 bases, with 12 bases between them. CDR3 coding DNA: TGTGCCAGCAGCTTAGATGTCAGCGAGTATTCACCCCTCCACTTT. Translation: CASSLDVSEYSPLHF. The complete variable domain, with remaining parts taken from reference TRBV7-8 and TRBJ1-6, reads GAGVSQSPRYKVAKRGQDVALRCDPISGHVSLFWYQQALGQGPEFLTYFQNEAQLDKSGLPSDRFFAERPEGSVSTLKIQRTQQEDSAVYLCASSLDVSEYSPLHFGNGTRLTVT.

In its sample, this clonotype was seen many times. The rearrangement uses TRBV15 and TRBJ2-3; 8 bases map to TRBD2. The CDR3 consists of 17 residues. The V gene's germline CDR1 is LNHNV and CDR2 YYDKDF (reference sequence). The V segment lost 1 base and the J segment 0 bases; nucleotides outside the gene matches: 6. DNA of the CDR3: TGTGCCACCAGCAGAGCGGGCGGGGGGACGAGCACAGATACGCAGTATTTT. This gives the protein CATSRAGGGTSTDTQYF.

The chain links TRBV24-1 to TRBJ2-7, with 8 positions matching TRBD2. Germline V gene data show CDR1 as KGHDR and CDR2 as SFDVKD. The CDR3 runs 13 residues. Trimming at V came to 9 bases and at J to 3 bases, leaving 6 bases not matched to a gene. CDR3 region: CATSAGVGYEQYF. The DNA of the CDR3 is TGTGCCACCTCAGCGGGAGTCGGCTACGAGCAGTACTTC.

This clonotype was observed a handful of times. Given a much more abundant clone one base away, this may be a read error. V is TRBV6-1 and J is TRBJ1-1; D is uncertain. CDR1 is MNHNS and CDR2 is SASEGT in the germline V gene. This CDR3 spans 12 amino acids. The CDR3: CASKDANTEALF. The CDR3, as DNA: TGTGCCAGCAAGGACGCGAACACTGAAGCTCTCTTT.

This clonotype occurred many times. The rearrangement joins TRBV11-3 to TRBJ2-1, with 7 bases fitting TRBD2. Germline V lookup: CDR1 SGHNT, CDR2 YENEEA. The CDR3 length is 16 residues. With 4 bases clipped from V and 2 bases from J, the junction kept 8 bases outside the gene matches. The CDR3 coding sequence is TGTGCCAGCAGCTCCTCTGGGAGCGGGGCCTACAATGAGCAGTTCTTC. It yields the protein CASSSSGSGAYNEQFF.

The chain has TRBV24-1 and TRBJ2-4, with D hard to call. This CDR3 region has 12 residues. Germline V lookup: CDR1 KGHDR, CDR2 SFDVKD. V lost 3 bases to trimming and J lost 11 bases, with 10 bases between them. CDR3 amino acids: CATSDDPGVQYF. CDR3 sequence (DNA): TGTGCCACCAGTGATGACCCTGGGGTTCAGTACTTC.

This clonotype was seen many times. The chain is built from TRBV12-3 or TRBV12-4 and TRBJ2-7; D is possibly TRBD2 (8 bases). The CDR3 runs 15 residues. V dropped 6 bases and J dropped 0 bases, with 15 bases sitting between them. The CDR3 region has the DNA TGTGCCAGCAGCCCGACAGGGACTAGCTCCTACGAGCAGTACTTC. Encoded protein: CASSPTGTSSYEQYF.

This chain joins TRBV12-3 or TRBV12-4 and TRBJ2-6, with D unresolved. Trimming took off 6 bases at V and 2 bases at J, with 11 bases between the two ends. This CDR3 has 15 amino acids. This CDR3 reads CASSYGGPGANVLTF. CDR3 DNA sequence: TGTGCCAGCAGCTATGGTGGGCCTGGGGCCAACGTCCTGACTTTC.

This clonotype has a count of ten or more. The rearrangement links TRBV5-1 to TRBJ2-7, with 9 bases aligning to TRBD1. The CDR3 totals 16 residues. V lost 1 base to trimming and J lost 6 bases; unmatched junction nucleotides: 11. Germline V gene sequence: CDR1 SGHRS, CDR2 YFSETQ. CDR3 coding DNA: TGCGCCAGCAGCTTGACAACCGGGACAGGGCTTAGCGAGCAGTACTTC. This codes for CASSLTTGTGLSEQYF.

This clonotype has just one count. The chain recombines TRBV15 with TRBJ2-2; D gene uncertain. V lost 5 bases and J 5 bases, leaving 9 bases between the germline ends. Per the germline V gene, CDR1 is LNHNV and CDR2 is YYDKDF (reference sequence). CDR3 length: 13 residues. As DNA, the CDR3 is TGTGCCACCAGCGGCCCTTGGACCGGGGAGCTGTTTTTT. This translates into CATSGPWTGELFF.

This clonotype was observed many times. This chain joins TRBV11-2 and TRBJ2-7; D not certain. The CDR3 length is 13 residues. The germline V gene encodes CDR1 SGHAT and CDR2 FQNNGV. Trimming removed 1 base from V and 3 bases from J, with 7 bases in between. CDR3 sequence: CASSLVVSYEQYF. Written as DNA, the CDR3 is TGTGCCAGCAGCTTAGTAGTCAGCTACGAGCAGTACTTC.

The chain carries TRBV20-1 and TRBJ2-1; D gene unclear. The germline CDR1 and CDR2 sequences are DFQATT and SNEGSKA (reference sequence). V was trimmed by 6 bases and J by 8 bases, leaving 17 bases between them. The CDR3 is 13 amino acids. In nucleotides, the CDR3 is TGCAGTGCCCCAGCTCCCGGGTTCGATGAGCAGTTCTTC. It translates to CSAPAPGFDEQFF.

The sample holds many counts of this clonotype. The rearrangement links TRBV20-1 to TRBJ2-1, with 10 bases matching TRBD1. CDR1 is DFQATT and CDR2 is SNEGSKA in the germline V gene (reference sequence). The CDR3 contains 17 residues. V gave up 0 bases and J gave up 3 bases; unmatched junction bases: 8. CDR3 coding DNA: TGCAGTGCTAGAGACGCCGGGACAGGGGCTCTCTACAATGAGCAGTTCTTC. This sequence encodes CSARDAGTGALYNEQFF.

This clonotype was seen many times. This rearrangement joins TRBV2 to TRBJ1-2; a weak D match, TRBD1 (6 bases). Germline V CDR1 and CDR2: SNHLY, FYNNEI. The CDR3 is 13 amino acids. V was pared by 5 bases and J by 2 bases, with 9 bases between. CDR3 sequence: CASSRTENYGYTF. DNA for the CDR3: TGTGCCAGCAGTCGGACAGAAAACTATGGCTACACCTTC.

The rearrangement joins TRBV20-1 to TRBJ2-3; 13 bases align to TRBD2. Losses at the gene ends were 3 bases for V and 4 bases for J; bases not matched to a gene: 7. The V gene's germline CDR1 is DFQATT and CDR2 SNEGSKA (reference sequence). The CDR3 sequence is 16 residues long. CDR3 region: CSASNRLAGGADTQYF. CDR3 in DNA: TGCAGTGCTAGTAACCGACTAGCGGGGGGCGCAGATACGCAGTATTTT.

In regard to this clonotype: A read error may be the cause here, since a much bigger clone is one base away. The V call is TRBV29-1, the J call TRBJ2-7; D may be TRBD2 (7 bases). The length of the CDR3 is 15 residues. Germline values: CDR1 SQVTM, CDR2 ANQGSEA. The CDR3: CSVVGGGGRSCEQYF. The CDR3 coding sequence is TGCAGCGTCGTCGGAGGGGGGGGCCGATCCTGCGAGCAGTACTTC.

This clonotype came up many times. The chain has TRBV28 and TRBJ2-1, with D perhaps TRBD2 (6 bases). Trimming cost V 2 bases and J 3 bases, with 14 bases left between them. The CDR3 runs to 16 residues. Germline-derived CDR1 and CDR2 are MDHEN and SYDVKM. The CDR3 nucleotides are TGTGCCAGCAGTTTACTGCGGGGAAGCCTCTACAATGAGCAGTTCTTC. Translated, it gives CASSLLRGSLYNEQFF.

Many counts were recorded for this clonotype. The V call is TRBV2, the J call TRBJ1-5; 8 nucleotides agree with TRBD1. CDR3 length: 14 residues. Germline CDR1 is SNHLY and CDR2 is FYNNEI. Trimming at V came to 5 bases and at J to 5 bases, leaving 5 bases not matched to a gene. CDR3 residues: CASSKDRADQPQHF. The CDR3 DNA sequence: TGTGCCAGCAGTAAGGACAGGGCCGATCAGCCCCAGCATTTT.

The table lists this clonotype with many counts. This chain links TRBV20-1 with TRBJ1-5; a weak D match, TRBD1 (5 bases). V was pared by 3 bases and J by 2 bases, with 11 bases between. The germline CDR1 and CDR2 sequences are DFQATT and SNEGSKA (reference sequence). The CDR3 runs 14 residues. In DNA, the CDR3 is TGCAGTGCTAGCGAGGGGTTCGGCAATCAGCCCCAGCATTTT. It codes for CSASEGFGNQPQHF.

This clonotype has more than one count but fewer than ten. The rearrangement uses TRBV11-2 and TRBJ2-3, with D perhaps TRBD1 or TRBD2 (5 bases each). CDR1 is SGHAT, CDR2 FQNNGV, per germline. CDR3 length equals 15 residues. The ends were cut back, 1 base at V and 4 bases at J, with 12 bases in the middle. The CDR3 protein is CASSLVFWGSDTQYF. The DNA of the CDR3 is TGTGCCAGCAGCTTAGTATTTTGGGGGTCAGATACGCAGTATTTT. The complete variable domain, with remaining parts taken from reference TRBV11-2 and TRBJ2-3, reads EAGVAQSPRYKIIEKRQSVAFWCNPISGHATLYWYQQILGQGPKLLIQFQNNGVVDDSQLPKDRFSAERLKGVDSTLKIQPAKLEDSAVYLCASSLVFWGSDTQYFGPGTRLTVL.

This clonotype was observed at least ten times. V usage is TRBV2 and J usage is TRBJ2-1, with 10 nucleotides matching TRBD1. CDR3 length: 15 amino acids. Looked up from germline, CDR1 is SNHLY and CDR2 is FYNNEI. V was pared by 1 base and J by 6 bases, with 3 bases of the junction left unmatched. CDR3 in amino acids: CASSEGTGGFNEQFF. The DNA for the CDR3 is TGTGCCAGCAGTGAAGGGACAGGGGGTTTCAATGAGCAGTTCTTC.

This clonotype was found many times. The chain is built from TRBV28 and TRBJ2-1, with TRBD2 matching 8 bases. J was trimmed by 2 bases and V by 5 bases; bases with no gene match: 5. CDR3 length equals 15 residues. Germline values: CDR1 MDHEN, CDR2 SYDVKM. DNA for the CDR3: TGTGCCAGCAGTCTGACTAGCGCGGCCTACAATGAGCAGTTCTTC. It translates to CASSLTSAAYNEQFF.

This clonotype was observed many times. The chain is built from TRBV5-1 and TRBJ2-1; 10 positions agree with TRBD2. The germline V gene encodes CDR1 SGHRS and CDR2 YFSETQ. This CDR3 has 15 amino acids. With V trimmed by 4 bases and J by 3 bases, 4 bases remained unmatched. The CDR3 reads CASSLERGGYNEQFF. CDR3 bases: TGCGCCAGCAGCCTGGAGCGGGGGGGCTACAATGAGCAGTTCTTC.

The sample holds many counts of this clonotype. The V and J genes are TRBV6-2 or TRBV6-3 and TRBJ1-6; D perhaps matches TRBD1 (6 bases). This CDR3 has 14 residues. Germline-derived CDR1 and CDR2 are MNHEY and SVGEGT. Trimming removed 6 bases at V and 10 bases at J, with 16 bases between. Here the CDR3 reads CASSPRGADSPLHF. The CDR3 DNA reads TGTGCCAGCAGCCCCCGGGGGGCAGACTCACCCCTCCACTTT.

This clonotype has a count of ten or more. This chain connects TRBV7-2 to TRBJ1-1; maybe TRBD1 (6 bases). Trimming cost V 1 base and J 6 bases, with 12 bases left between them. Germline-derived CDR1 and CDR2 are SGHTA and FQGNSA. The CDR3 is 14 amino acids. CDR3 nucleotides: TGTGCCAGCAGCTTAGTACAGGGCAGTCCTGAAGCTTTCTTT. Its translation is CASSLVQGSPEAFF.

The sample holds a few counts of this clonotype. The junction departs from germline at one end; a sequencing error may be responsible. The chain employs TRBV28 and TRBJ2-2; maybe TRBD2 (5 bases). Germline loops: CDR1 MDHEN, CDR2 SYDVKM. This CDR3 is 15 amino acids long. This CDR3 reads CAGSPSRANTGELFF. In DNA form, the CDR3 reads TGTGCCGGCAGTCCCTCGAGGGCGAACACCGGGGAGCTGTTTTTT.